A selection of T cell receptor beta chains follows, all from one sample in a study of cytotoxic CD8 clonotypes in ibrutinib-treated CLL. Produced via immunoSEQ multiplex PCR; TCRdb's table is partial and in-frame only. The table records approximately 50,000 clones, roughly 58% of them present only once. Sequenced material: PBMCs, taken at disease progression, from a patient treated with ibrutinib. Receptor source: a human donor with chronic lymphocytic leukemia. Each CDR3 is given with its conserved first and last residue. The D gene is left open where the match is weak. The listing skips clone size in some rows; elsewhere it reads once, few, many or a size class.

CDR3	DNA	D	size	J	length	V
CASSYKGGNSGNTIYF	TGTGCCAGCAGTTACAAGGGTGGAAACTCTGGAAACACCATATATTTT	-	-	TRBJ1-3	16	TRBV6-5
CASSSGFSYEQYF	TGTGCCAGCAGCTCCGGGTTCTCCTACGAGCAGTACTTC	-	-	TRBJ2-7	13	TRBV9
CASSLGTGGPEAFF	TGCGCCAGCAGCTTAGGGACAGGGGGCCCTGAAGCTTTCTTT	TRBD1	-	TRBJ1-1	14	TRBV5-1
CASRRGQNTEAFF	TGTGCCAGCCGCCGGGGACAGAACACTGAAGCTTTCTTT	-	-	TRBJ1-1	13	TRBV6-5
CASSIGRVNTEAFF	TGTGCCAGTAGTATAGGGCGGGTCAACACTGAAGCTTTCTTT	-	-	TRBJ1-1	14	TRBV19
CASSGGEDQPQHF	TGTGCCAGCAGTGGGGGGGAAGATCAGCCCCAGCATTTT	-	few	TRBJ1-5	13	TRBV2
CASGSDRGMTEAFF	TGTGCTAGTGGTTCGGACAGGGGAATGACTGAAGCTTTCTTT	TRBD1	-	TRBJ1-1	14	TRBV12-5
CASSQGSGTGLMETQYF	TGTGCCAGCAGCCAAGGATCCGGGACAGGGTTAATGGAGACCCAGTACTTC	TRBD1	once	TRBJ2-5	17	TRBV4-2
CASSEAEGRETQYF	TGTGCCAGCAGTGAAGCGGAGGGCAGGGAGACCCAGTACTTC	-	many	TRBJ2-5	14	TRBV6-1
CASSLGAQSGRAETQYF	TGTGCCAGCAGCTTAGGGGCCCAGAGCGGGAGAGCAGAGACCCAGTACTTC	TRBD2	few	TRBJ2-5	17	TRBV11-3
CASSPERGLAGGSHEQYF	TGTGCCAGCAGCCCAGAAAGGGGACTAGCGGGAGGAAGCCACGAGCAGTACTTC	TRBD2	-	TRBJ2-7	18	TRBV9
CAITDGTGSNTGELFF	TGTGCCATCACCGACGGCACAGGGTCGAACACCGGGGAGCTGTTTTTT	-	-	TRBJ2-2	16	TRBV10-3
CSVSTVSSYEQYF	TGCAGCGTCTCGACAGTCAGCTCCTACGAGCAGTACTTC	-	-	TRBJ2-7	13	TRBV29-1
CAWRSGTGNEKLFF	TGTGCCTGGCGGTCTGGGACAGGGAATGAAAAACTGTTTTTT	TRBD1	-	TRBJ1-4	14	TRBV30
CASSLNEAQPQHF	TGTGCCAGCAGTTTAAATGAGGCCCAGCCCCAGCATTTT	-	-	TRBJ1-5	13	TRBV27
CASSYGGASAKNIQYF	TGTGCCAGCAGTTACGGGGGGGCGAGTGCCAAAAACATTCAGTACTTC	-	once	TRBJ2-4	16	TRBV6-5
CASSQDWTGGLAGAAIHYEQYF	TGTGCCAGCAGCCAAGATTGGACGGGCGGGTTAGCGGGAGCAGCAATTCACTACGAGCAGTACTTC	TRBD2	few	TRBJ2-7	22	TRBV4-2
CASSPGQRLYEQYF	TGTGCCAGCAGCCCGGGACAGAGACTCTACGAGCAGTACTTC	TRBD1	few	TRBJ2-7	14	TRBV13
CASSRGTEQYF	TGCGCCAGCAGCCGCGGGACAGAGCAGTACTTC	-	once	TRBJ2-7	11	TRBV5-1
CASSSGTGGKKQYF	TGTGCCAGCAGCTCCGGGACAGGGGGCAAGAAGCAGTACTTC	TRBD1	once	TRBJ2-7	14	TRBV7-9
CASSVGSGNTGELFF	TGTGCCAGCAGCGTCGGGAGCGGGAACACCGGGGAGCTGTTTTTT	-	-	TRBJ2-2	15	TRBV9
CASSRGSGLGTDTQYF	TGTGCCAGCAGCCGAGGCTCAGGGTTGGGCACAGATACGCAGTATTTT	-	-	TRBJ2-3	16	TRBV7-7
CASSPSVDEKLFF	TGTGCCAGCAGTCCGAGCGTAGATGAAAAACTGTTTTTT	-	-	TRBJ1-4	13	TRBV28
CASSLAGGISGANVLTF	TGTGCCAGCAGCTTAGCGGGAGGGATCTCTGGGGCCAACGTCCTGACTTTC	TRBD2	few	TRBJ2-6	17	TRBV7-2
CASSIDSGQGPNQPQHF	TGTGCCAGTAGTATAGATTCGGGACAGGGACCCAATCAGCCCCAGCATTTT	TRBD1	few	TRBJ1-5	17	TRBV19
CASSQGSSGSYEQYF	TGTGCCAGCAGCCAAGGGTCTAGCGGGAGTTACGAGCAGTACTTC	TRBD2	few	TRBJ2-7	15	TRBV4-2
CASSLRTGGIYTGELFF	TGTGCCAGCAGTTTAAGGACAGGGGGCATTTACACCGGGGAGCTGTTTTTT	TRBD1	-	TRBJ2-2	17	TRBV27
CASSVAGEMYTQYF	TGTGCCAGCAGCGTAGCGGGAGAGATGTATACGCAGTATTTT	-	-	TRBJ2-3	14	TRBV9
CASSYPTGGNDEQYF	TGTGCCAGCAGCTACCCTACAGGGGGCAACGACGAGCAGTACTTC	TRBD1	-	TRBJ2-7	15	TRBV5-6
CASRDRNYGYTF	TGTGCCAGCAGAGACAGGAACTATGGCTACACCTTC	-	-	TRBJ1-2	12	TRBV6-1
CASSFRDYSSSEQYF	TGTGCCAGCAGTTTCCGGGACTATAGTTCCTCCGAGCAGTACTTC	TRBD2	few	TRBJ2-7	15	TRBV2
CAWSVHSSGVYEQYF	TGTGCCTGGAGTGTACACTCCAGCGGGGTCTACGAGCAGTACTTC	TRBD2	-	TRBJ2-7	15	TRBV30
CASSRTGTPTYEQYF	TGTGCCAGCTCACGTACAGGGACTCCTACCTACGAGCAGTACTTC	-	few	TRBJ2-7	15	TRBV18
CSVVPVWTSGIETQYF	TGCAGCGTTGTACCAGTATGGACTAGCGGGATCGAGACCCAGTACTTC	TRBD2	-	TRBJ2-5	16	TRBV29-1
CASSRTGDFSYEQYF	TGTGCCAGCAGCCGTACAGGGGACTTTTCCTACGAGCAGTACTTC	-	-	TRBJ2-7	15	TRBV4-2
CASSPPMTGGQGGYTF	TGTGCCAGTAGTCCTCCGATGACAGGGGGTCAGGGTGGCTACACCTTC	TRBD1	-	TRBJ1-2	16	TRBV19
CASSQDWVGTPMNTEAFF	TGCGCCAGCAGCCAAGATTGGGTCGGGACTCCTATGAACACTGAAGCTTTCTTT	-	-	TRBJ1-1	18	TRBV4-3
CATRKVGTAEAFF	TGTGCCACCAGGAAAGTCGGGACGGCGGAAGCTTTCTTT	-	once	TRBJ1-1	13	TRBV15
CASSLQGENNQPQHF	TGTGCCAGCAGCTTGCAGGGGGAGAACAATCAGCCCCAGCATTTT	TRBD1	-	TRBJ1-5	15	TRBV7-2
CASSQTGVDTGELFF	TGTGCCAGCAGCCAAACAGGGGTAGATACCGGGGAGCTGTTTTTT	TRBD1	-	TRBJ2-2	15	TRBV4-2
CASSGQANEKLFF	TGTGCCAGTAGTGGCCAGGCTAATGAAAAACTGTTTTTT	-	-	TRBJ1-4	13	TRBV19
CAWSVFRGSEKLFF	TGTGCCTGGAGTGTCTTTAGGGGGTCTGAAAAACTGTTTTTT	-	-	TRBJ1-4	14	TRBV30
CASSPIPGILNTEAFF	TGTGCCAGCAGCCCTATCCCAGGTATCTTGAACACTGAAGCTTTCTTT	-	-	TRBJ1-1	16	TRBV9